The 18 T cell receptor beta chains presented below share a single source sample, sequenced in a study of blood T cell repertoires in COVID-19. Measured with immunoSEQ multiplex PCR; TCRdb has only the in-frame clones, and not every one. This table holds 37,000 or so clones, roughly 80% found once. The sequencing sample was made of peripheral blood. Receptors originate from a man aged 60 to 75 with active COVID-19.

V usage is TRBV6-4 and J usage is TRBJ2-2; 11 bases match TRBD2. The CDR3 consists of 13 residues. The junction had 1 base not matched to a gene; V was cut back by 9 bases and J by 4 bases. The V gene's germline CDR1 is MRHNA and CDR2 SNTAGT. The CDR3 region has the DNA TGTGCCAGTGGGACTAGCGGCACCGGGGAGCTGTTTTTT. This codes for CASGTSGTGELFF.

CDR3 region: CASSYGGSGANVLTF. Here the CDR3 DNA reads TGTGCCAGCAGTTATGGGGGGTCTGGGGCCAACGTCCTGACTTTC. The rearrangement links TRBV27 to TRBJ2-6; maybe TRBD2 (6 bases). Germline loops: CDR1 MNHEY, CDR2 SMNVEV (reference sequence). The CDR3 extends over 15 amino acids. V lost 4 bases, J lost 1 base, and 8 bases lay in between.

The chain is built from TRBV3-1 (or the pseudogene TRBV3-2) and TRBJ2-7; D is perhaps TRBD2 (5 bases). This CDR3 region has 13 residues. V gave up 4 bases and J gave up 2 bases, with 9 bases separating them. The germline CDR1 and CDR2 sequences are LGHDT and YNNKEL (reference sequence). CDR3 nucleotides: TGTGCCAGCAGCCCCGGGGAGACCTACGAGCAGTACTTC. Protein: CASSPGETYEQYF.

This clone was counted a few times. The J gene is TRBJ1-1, the V gene TRBV3-1 (or the pseudogene TRBV3-2); D is undetermined. The CDR3 totals 18 residues. The V gene's germline CDR1 is LGHDT and CDR2 YNNKEL (reference sequence). Trimming left V 4 bases short and J 4 bases short, with 25 bases between. DNA of the CDR3: TGTGCCAGCAGCCCAGCTAGAGACGACCGACCGCGGGGCACTGAAGCTTTCTTT. Translated, it gives CASSPARDDRPRGTEAFF.

The chain combines TRBV7-3 with TRBJ2-7; maybe TRBD1 (5 bases). V lost 4 bases and J lost 4, with 14 bases in between. Germline lookup yields CDR1 SGHTA and CDR2 FQGTGA. CDR3 length: 14 amino acids. The CDR3 sequence is CASSSLDNSYEQYF. The CDR3 DNA reads as TGTGCCAGCAGCTCCCTGGACAACTCTTACGAGCAGTACTTC.

The rearrangement joins TRBV14 to TRBJ2-5, with TRBD2 as a possible D gene (6 bases). In germline, CDR1 is SGHDN, CDR2 FVKESK. V lost 6 bases and J 2 bases, leaving 22 bases between the germline ends. CDR3 length equals 17 residues. This chain's CDR3 is CASSPISGLREQETQYF. The DNA of the CDR3 is TGTGCCAGCAGTCCTATCTCGGGACTCCGAGAGCAAGAGACCCAGTACTTC.

The V call is TRBV19, the J call TRBJ1-2; TRBD1 is a possible D gene (5 bases). V was trimmed by 3 bases and J by 4 bases, leaving 9 bases between them. CDR3 length: 13 residues. CDR1 and CDR2 (germline): LNHDA, SQIVND (reference sequence). The chain's CDR3 is CASSIGQGYGYTF. CDR3 nucleotide sequence: TGTGCCAGTAGTATCGGTCAGGGCTATGGCTACACCTTC. Full variable domain (missing parts from reference TRBV19 and TRBJ1-2): DGGITQSPKYLFRKEGQNVTLSCEQNLNHDAMYWYRQDPGQGLRLIYYSQIVNDFQKGDIAEGYSVSREKKESFPLTVTSAQKNPTAFYLCASSIGQGYGYTFGSGTRLTVV.

The rearrangement links TRBV14 to TRBJ2-3; 14 nucleotides agree with TRBD2. The CDR3 covers 14 residues. Germline V gives CDR1 SGHDN, CDR2 FVKESK. Trimming cost V 6 bases and J 5 bases; bases outside gene matches: 1. For the CDR3, the DNA is TGTGCCAGCAGAGGACTAGCGGGAGGAGATACGCAGTATTTT. Amino acid sequence: CASRGLAGGDTQYF.

V is TRBV14 and J is TRBJ1-6; TRBD1 aligns across 7 bases. The germline V gene encodes CDR1 SGHDN and CDR2 FVKESK. V lost 8 bases and J lost 7; bases outside the gene matches: 11. CDR3 size: 15 residues. CDR3 DNA sequence: TGTGCCAGCTCTCCCGGGACAGCTGGAAATTCACCCCTCCACTTT. It yields the protein CASSPGTAGNSPLHF.

The V call is TRBV7-9, the J call TRBJ1-4; D is possibly TRBD1 (5 bases). Germline assignment: CDR1 SEHNR and CDR2 FQNEAQ (reference sequence). V lost 4 bases and J 2 bases, leaving 11 bases between the germline ends. This CDR3 has 15 residues. The CDR3 region has the DNA TGTGCCAGCAGCTACGGACAAGGTACTAATGAAAAACTGTTTTTT. As protein: CASSYGQGTNEKLFF.

This clone was recorded once. This chain connects TRBV18 to TRBJ1-2, with 8 bases lining up with TRBD1. The CDR3 covers 15 residues. CDR1 and CDR2 (germline): KGHSH, LQKENI. With V trimmed by 1 base and J by 7 bases, 8 bases remained unmatched. The CDR3 sequence is CASSPREDRERGYTF. In DNA, the CDR3 is TGTGCCAGCTCACCACGGGAGGACAGGGAACGTGGCTACACCTTC.

V gene TRBV7-9 combines with J gene TRBJ1-2, with a tentative D call TRBD1 (6 bases). CDR3 length: 14 residues. The V end lost 5 bases, the J end lost 8 bases, and 18 bases lay between the germline ends. Germline assignment: CDR1 SEHNR and CDR2 FQNEAQ (reference sequence). The CDR3 region is CASSPITGIGGYTF. CDR3 sequence (DNA): TGTGCCAGCAGCCCTATAACAGGGATAGGAGGCTACACCTTC.

The chain joins TRBV4-1 to TRBJ2-3, with 7 bases that match TRBD2. The CDR3 loop spans 14 amino acids. V shed 4 bases, J shed 11 bases, and the junction held 12 bases outside the gene matches. Germline CDR1 reads MGHRA; CDR2 reads YSYEKL. CDR3: CASSPTPASGLQYF. CDR3 DNA: TGCGCCAGCAGCCCTACCCCGGCTAGCGGATTGCAGTATTTT.

This chain connects TRBV11-3 to TRBJ2-1; the D gene is possibly TRBD2 (5 bases). This CDR3 has 15 residues. Trimming pared 3 bases from V and 3 bases from J, leaving 12 bases between. Germline V gives CDR1 SGHNT, CDR2 YENEEA. The CDR3 spells CASSLLAGSYNEQFF. CDR3 nucleotide sequence: TGTGCCAGCAGCTTGTTGGCGGGTAGCTACAATGAGCAGTTCTTC.

This clone was seen only a few times. The CDR3 DNA reads as TGTGCCAGCAGGCGACCCGGGACAGGGCGTAATGAGCAGTTCTTC. Translation gives CASRRPGTGRNEQFF. The rearrangement uses TRBV27 and TRBJ2-1; 9 nucleotides line up with TRBD1. Germline assignment: CDR1 MNHEY and CDR2 SMNVEV (reference sequence). The V and J ends lost 6 bases and 7 bases, in that order; junction bases with no gene match: 10. CDR3 size: 15 residues.

The CDR3 here is CASRRGGSTGELFF. In nucleotides, the CDR3 is TGTGCCAGTCGGAGGGGGGGGAGCACCGGGGAGCTGTTTTTT. The V and J genes are TRBV19 and TRBJ2-2, with D tentatively TRBD2 (7 bases). CDR3 length: 14 residues. The V gene's germline CDR1 is LNHDA and CDR2 SQIVND (reference sequence). V lost 8 bases and J 4 bases, leaving 14 bases between the germline ends.

This chain connects TRBV30 to TRBJ1-1; 7 bases match TRBD1. J was trimmed by 0 bases and V by 3 bases; bases with no gene match: 4. Germline CDR1 and CDR2: GTSNPN and SVGIG (reference sequence). CDR3 length: 14 residues. The CDR3 DNA reads TGTGCCTGGAGCCCGACAGGGTTGAACACTGAAGCTTTCTTT. This sequence encodes CAWSPTGLNTEAFF.

Concerning this clone itself: Germline and junction disagree at one end, which may indicate a read error. This chain joins TRBV30 and TRBJ2-7; a possible D gene is TRBD2 (6 bases). The CDR3 spans 14 residues. Germline CDR1 reads GTSNPN; CDR2 reads SVGIG (reference sequence). CDR3 loop: CAWTINRDSNEQYF. The CDR3 DNA sequence: TGTGCCTGGACTATAAACCGGGACTCCAACGAGCAGTACTTC.